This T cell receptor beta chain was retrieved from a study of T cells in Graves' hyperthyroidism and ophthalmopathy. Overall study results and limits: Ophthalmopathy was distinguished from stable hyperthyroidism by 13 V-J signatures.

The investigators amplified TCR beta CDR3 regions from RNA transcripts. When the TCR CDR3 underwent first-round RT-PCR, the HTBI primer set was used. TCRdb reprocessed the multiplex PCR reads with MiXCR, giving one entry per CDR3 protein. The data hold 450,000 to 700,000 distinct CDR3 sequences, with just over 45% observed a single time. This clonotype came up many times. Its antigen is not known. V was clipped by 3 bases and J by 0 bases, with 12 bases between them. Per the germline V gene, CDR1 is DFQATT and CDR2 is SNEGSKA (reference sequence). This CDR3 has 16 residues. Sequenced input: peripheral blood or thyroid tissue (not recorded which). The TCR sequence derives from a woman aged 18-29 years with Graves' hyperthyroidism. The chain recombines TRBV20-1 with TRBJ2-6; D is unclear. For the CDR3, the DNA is TGCAGTGCTAGGCAGCCAGCAGGCTCTGGGGCCAACGTCCTGACTTTC. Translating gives CSARQPAGSGANVLTF.